One and the same sample provided the 5 T cell receptor beta chains below, sequenced in a study of CD8 T cells in Susac syndrome. Random hexamers were used to reverse transcribe an amount of roughly 0.45 to 1 ug RNA. TCRdb called the immunoSEQ multiplex PCR reads again in MiXCR, with one record for every CDR3 protein. The data contain about 94,000 distinct CDR3 sequences, just under 95% of them singletons. Sequenced sample: CD4+ T cells from PBMCs. The receptors come from a human donor with Susac syndrome.

The chain couples TRBV7-9 to TRBJ2-1, with a tentative D call TRBD1 (5 bases). This CDR3 comprises 15 residues. Deletions cut 0 bases from V and 9 bases from J, with 15 bases between. CDR1 SEHNR and CDR2 FQNEAQ come from the germline V gene (reference sequence). CDR3 in DNA: TGTGCCAGCAGCTTAGCGGTTGGGGCCGCCGGTGAGCAGTTCTTC. Its protein is CASSLAVGAAGEQFF.

The gene calls are TRBV6-2 or TRBV6-3 and TRBJ2-7; the D gene is possibly TRBD2 (5 bases). Trimming took off 2 bases at V and 6 bases at J, with 8 bases between the two ends. Germline-derived CDR1 and CDR2 are MNHEY and SVGEGT. This CDR3 has 12 residues. The CDR3 DNA follows: TGTGCCAGCAGTTACCAAGGGAGCGAGCAGTACTTC. This codes for CASSYQGSEQYF.

The V gene is TRBV10-3, the J gene TRBJ2-5; maybe TRBD2 (5 bases). The V gene lost 3 bases and the J gene lost 9 bases, with 14 bases spanning the gap. The CDR3 loop spans 13 amino acids. In germline, CDR1 is ENHRY, CDR2 SYGVKD. CDR3 sequence reads: CAISDRTLGAQYF. CDR3 nucleotides: TGTGCCATCAGTGACAGGACTCTGGGCGCCCAGTACTTC.

The chain has TRBV21-1 and TRBJ2-7; the D call of TRBD1 is as the table states it, not checked on the DNA. TRBV21-1 is flagged as a pseudogene. The CDR3 is 17 residues long. This CDR3 reads CASSKAPQGEMAYEQYF. CDR3 in DNA: TGTGCCAGCAGCAAAGCTCCTCAGGGGGAGATGGCCTACGAGCAGTACTTC.

This rearrangement joins TRBV6-5 to TRBJ2-7; D unresolved. The length of the CDR3 is 12 residues. Trimming stripped 6 bases from V and 0 bases from J, with 6 bases between. Germline V CDR1 and CDR2: MNHEY, SVGAGI. CDR3 sequence reads: CASSSPSYEQYF. The CDR3 DNA reads as TGTGCCAGCAGCTCCCCCTCCTACGAGCAGTACTTC.